These T cell receptor beta chains were read from a single sample in a study of blood T cell repertoires in COVID-19. Only in-frame clones appear in the TCRdb table, and some are missing; sequencing was by immunoSEQ multiplex PCR. The data show about 410,000 clones, with 75% to 90% seen just once and about 1.6% held by the top ten. The specimen was peripheral blood. Receptors originate from a woman aged 40 to 50 with COVID-19, enrolled during active disease. Both conserved end residues are part of each CDR3. The D gene is left open where the match is weak. Clone sizes are given selectively: once, few, many, or a class where the clone is expanded.

>TRBJ1-3|NA|TRBV9|NA
CASSGGSSGNTIYF
TGTGCCAGCAGCGGAGGGAGCTCTGGAAACACCATATATTTT
>TRBJ1-2|NA|TRBV11-2|NA
CASSPRGGHGYTF
TGTGCCAGCAGCCCTCGGGGGGGGCACGGCTACACCTTC
>TRBJ2-2|NA|TRBV19|TRBD2
CASTLGLASATGELFF
TGTGCCAGTACCCTGGGACTAGCGTCGGCCACCGGGGAGCTGTTTTTT
>TRBJ1-3|NA|TRBV2|NA
CARSDLPSSGNTIYF
TGTGCCAGGAGCGACCTCCCAAGCTCTGGAAACACCATATATTTT
>TRBJ1-5|NA|TRBV6-6|TRBD1
CASSYSQDRGYQPQHF
TGTGCCAGCAGTTACAGTCAAGACAGGGGTTATCAGCCCCAGCATTTT
>TRBJ1-4|NA|TRBV4-2|NA
CASSQANRENEKLFF
TGTGCCAGCAGCCAAGCAAACAGAGAAAATGAAAAACTGTTTTTT
>TRBJ2-7|few|TRBV5-1|TRBD2
CASSFPSGGDYEQYF
TGCGCCAGCAGCTTCCCTAGCGGCGGGGACTACGAGCAGTACTTC
>TRBJ1-1|NA|TRBV4-3|NA
CASSQDRTSEAFF
TGCGCCAGCAGCCAAGATCGTACCAGTGAAGCTTTCTTT
>TRBJ2-7|NA|TRBV11-2|NA
CASSLDALFGQYF
TGTGCCAGCAGCTTAGATGCCCTCTTCGGGCAGTACTTC
>TRBJ2-2|once|TRBV9|NA
CASSAGVSTGELFF
TGTGCCAGCAGCGCCGGGGTCTCCACCGGGGAGCTGTTTTTT
>TRBJ1-1|NA|TRBV19|NA
CASRDTANTEAFF
TGTGCCAGTAGAGACACCGCGAACACTGAAGCTTTCTTT
>TRBJ2-1|NA|TRBV5-1|TRBD2
CASSSGLAGSYNEQFF
TGCGCCAGCAGCTCAGGACTAGCGGGCTCCTACAATGAGCAGTTCTTC
>TRBJ2-7|NA|TRBV5-1|TRBD2
CASSPGGAEQYF
TGCGCCAGCAGCCCCGGGGGGGCCGAGCAGTACTTC
>TRBJ1-3|NA|TRBV18|NA
CASSAGAIYF
TGTGCCAGCTCCGCGGGCGCCATATATTTT
>TRBJ2-7|NA|TRBV4-3|NA
CASSQEVGPAEQYF
TGCGCCAGCAGCCAAGAGGTGGGGCCTGCCGAGCAGTACTTC
>TRBJ2-3|NA|TRBV9|TRBD2
CASSPWRGGQTDTQYF
TGTGCCAGCAGCCCCTGGCGGGGGGGCCAGACAGATACGCAGTATTTT
>TRBJ2-1|NA|TRBV9|NA
CASSYTGNEQFF
TGTGCCAGCAGCTATACGGGCAATGAGCAGTTCTTC
>TRBJ1-1|NA|TRBV28|NA
CASSSGTLNTEAFF
TGTGCCAGCAGTTCAGGGACACTGAACACTGAAGCTTTCTTT
>TRBJ1-6|NA|TRBV30|NA
CAWRSGQYNSPLHF
TGTGCCTGGAGGTCCGGACAGTATAATTCACCCCTCCACTTT
>TRBJ2-3|NA|TRBV5-1|TRBD2
CASSPLGGTTDTQYF
TGCGCCAGCAGCCCGCTCGGGGGGACGACAGATACGCAGTATTTT
>TRBJ2-7|NA|TRBV27|NA
CASSLLARTDSSYEQYF
TGTGCCAGCAGTTTGCTAGCCCGGACAGACAGTTCCTACGAGCAGTACTTC
>TRBJ1-4|NA|TRBV6-2/TRBV6-3|NA
CASSYSTSGWGIGKLFF
TGTGCCAGCAGTTACTCGACGTCGGGTTGGGGCATCGGAAAACTGTTTTTT
>TRBJ2-1|NA|TRBV27|TRBD1
CASTGQGYNEQFF
TGTGCCAGCACCGGACAGGGATACAATGAGCAGTTCTTC
>TRBJ2-2|NA|TRBV10-3|NA
CAISETRTDTGELFF
TGTGCCATCAGTGAAACCAGGACAGACACCGGGGAGCTGTTTTTT
>TRBJ1-1|NA|TRBV6-6|TRBD1
CASSGDREVDTEAFF
TGTGCCAGCAGCGGAGACAGGGAAGTTGACACTGAAGCTTTCTTT
>TRBJ1-2|NA|TRBV29-1|NA
CSVGQSPF
TGCAGCGTTGGACAGTCCCCATTC
>TRBJ2-2|NA|TRBV9|TRBD1
CASSVRRDRTNTGELFF
TGTGCCAGCAGCGTACGCCGGGACAGGACGAACACCGGGGAGCTGTTTTTT
>TRBJ1-5|NA|TRBV6-2/TRBV6-3|NA
CASSAPARAQHF
TGTGCCAGCAGTGCCCCCGCGCGCGCCCAGCATTTT
>TRBJ1-6|NA|TRBV19|NA
CATQPPGSSYNSPLHF
TGTGCCACCCAACCACCGGGGAGCTCCTATAATTCACCCCTCCACTTT
>TRBJ2-3|many|TRBV27|TRBD1
CASSPQGQITDTQYF
TGTGCCAGCAGTCCACAGGGGCAAATCACAGATACGCAGTATTTT
>TRBJ1-2|NA|TRBV6-6|NA
CASSYGQSNYGYTF
TGTGCCAGCAGTTACGGGCAGAGTAACTATGGCTACACCTTC
>TRBJ2-7|NA|TRBV4-3|TRBD1
CASSQEEQGPSYEQYF
TGCGCCAGCAGCCAAGAAGAACAGGGGCCTTCCTACGAGCAGTACTTC
>TRBJ2-2|NA|TRBV18|TRBD1
CASSPPTGTDTGELFF
TGTGCCAGCTCACCACCGACAGGGACGGACACCGGGGAGCTGTTTTTT
>TRBJ2-7|NA|TRBV5-1|NA
CASTSLGGIDEQYF
TGCGCCAGCACCTCGCTTGGCGGGATTGACGAGCAGTACTTC
>TRBJ2-3|NA|TRBV9|TRBD1
CASTLRDRGGTDTQYF
TGTGCCAGCACCCTGAGGGACAGGGGAGGCACAGATACGCAGTATTTT
>TRBJ2-2|NA|TRBV27|NA
CASRLPGANTGELFF
TGTGCCAGCAGACTCCCCGGGGCGAACACCGGGGAGCTGTTTTTT
>TRBJ2-2|NA|TRBV19|TRBD2
CASSKVAGGTGELFF
TGTGCCAGTAGTAAAGTAGCGGGGGGGACCGGGGAGCTGTTTTTT
>TRBJ2-7|NA|TRBV27|NA
CASSPFAGIKEQYF
TGTGCCAGCAGTCCCTTCGCAGGGATCAAGGAGCAGTACTTC
>TRBJ2-1|NA|TRBV6-2/TRBV6-3|TRBD2
CASSSLAGGSYNEQFF
TGTGCCAGCAGTTCGTTAGCGGGGGGGTCTTACAATGAGCAGTTCTTC
>TRBJ1-1|NA|TRBV6-5|NA
CASSPVPLNTEAFF
TGTGCCAGCAGTCCCGTCCCCCTGAACACTGAAGCTTTCTTT
>TRBJ1-3|NA|TRBV9|NA
CASSVGLSGNTIYF
TGTGCCAGCAGCGTCGGTCTCTCTGGAAACACCATATATTTT
>TRBJ2-1|NA|TRBV29-1|NA
CSVESRGPYNEQFF
TGCAGCGTTGAATCAAGGGGTCCCTACAATGAGCAGTTCTTC